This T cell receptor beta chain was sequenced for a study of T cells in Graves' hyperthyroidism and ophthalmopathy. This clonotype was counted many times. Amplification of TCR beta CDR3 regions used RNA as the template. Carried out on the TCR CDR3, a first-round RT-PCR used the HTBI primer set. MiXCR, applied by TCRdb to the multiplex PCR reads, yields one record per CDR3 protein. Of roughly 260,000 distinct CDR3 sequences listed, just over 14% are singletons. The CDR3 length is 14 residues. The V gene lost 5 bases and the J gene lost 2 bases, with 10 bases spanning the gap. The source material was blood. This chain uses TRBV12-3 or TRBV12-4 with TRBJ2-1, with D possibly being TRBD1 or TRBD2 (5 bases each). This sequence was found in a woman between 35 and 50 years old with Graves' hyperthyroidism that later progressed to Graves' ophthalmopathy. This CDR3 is CASSRDPPYNEQFF. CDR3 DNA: TGTGCCAGCAGTAGGGACCCGCCCTACAATGAGCAGTTCTTC.